These 8 T cell receptor beta chains were sequenced from one sample in a study of blood T cell repertoires in COVID-19. Data came from immunoSEQ multiplex PCR; TCRdb stores just in-frame clones and leaves some out. The data show just over 350,000 clones, 86% seen once. The sequencing sample was made of peripheral blood. The receptors derive from a woman aged 55-69 years with COVID-19, enrolled during active disease.

This clone has only a few counts. The CDR3 loop is CASSLGDEQYF. The CDR3 region has the DNA TGTGCCAGCAGCTTAGGAGACGAGCAGTACTTC. This chain joins TRBV7-9 and TRBJ2-7; D unclear. This CDR3 has 11 residues. CDR1 is SEHNR, CDR2 FQNEAQ, per germline (reference sequence). The V end lost 1 base, the J end lost 5 bases, and 3 bases lay between the germline ends.

The CDR3 region is CASSRTGINTEAFF. The DNA of the CDR3 is TGTGCCAGCAGCCGGACAGGGATCAACACTGAAGCTTTCTTT. The chain links TRBV3-1 (or the pseudogene TRBV3-2) to TRBJ1-1; 8 bases match TRBD1. Germline V gene data show CDR1 as LGHDT and CDR2 as YNNKEL (reference sequence). This CDR3 has 14 residues. Trimming took 4 bases from V and 2 from J; bases not matched to a gene: 3.

V usage is TRBV4-3 and J usage is TRBJ2-1; D may be TRBD2 (7 bases). Trimming pared 1 base from V and 0 bases from J, leaving 13 bases between. Germline CDR1 reads LGHNA; CDR2 reads YSLEER. This CDR3 spans 17 amino acids. In DNA form, the CDR3 reads TGCGCCAGCAGCCAAGCAACGGGGGGCCTCTCCTACAATGAGCAGTTCTTC. As protein: CASSQATGGLSYNEQFF.

Here the CDR3 reads CASSISQDVRRWTEAFF. As DNA, the CDR3 is TGTGCCAGTAGTATTAGTCAGGACGTAAGGAGGTGGACTGAAGCTTTCTTT. The chain employs TRBV19 and TRBJ1-1, with no clear D. The germline gives CDR1 LNHDA, CDR2 SQIVND (reference sequence). V lost 3 bases to trimming and J lost 5 bases, with 22 bases between them. The CDR3 spans 17 residues. The whole variable domain, filled in from reference TRBV19 and TRBJ1-1, reads DGGITQSPKYLFRKEGQNVTLSCEQNLNHDAMYWYRQDPGQGLRLIYYSQIVNDFQKGDIAEGYSVSREKKESFPLTVTSAQKNPTAFYLCASSISQDVRRWTEAFFGQGTRLTVV.

DNA of the CDR3: TGTGCCAGCAGCGTAGTGGGGCAGAACACTGAAGCTTTCTTT. This sequence encodes CASSVVGQNTEAFF. The V and J genes are TRBV9 and TRBJ1-1, with D possibly matching TRBD1 (5 bases). Between the trimmed V and J ends, which lost 0 bases and 1 base, there was a span of 7 bases. This CDR3 has 14 residues. Germline CDR1 is SGDLS and CDR2 is YYNGEE.

This clone was observed once. The gene calls are TRBV9 and TRBJ2-3; 8 nucleotides line up with TRBD2. After removal of 4 bases from V and 2 bases from J, the junction contained 12 bases not matched to a gene. The CDR3 contains 17 residues. CDR1 is SGDLS and CDR2 is YYNGEE in the germline V gene. The CDR3 loop is CASSLEGSGVNTDTQYF. CDR3 nucleotides: TGTGCCAGCAGCCTAGAGGGTAGCGGGGTCAACACAGATACGCAGTATTTT. Together with reference TRBV9 and TRBJ2-3, the CDR3 gives the full variable domain: DSGVTQTPKHLITATGQRVTLRCSPRSGDLSVYWYQQSLDQGLQFLIQYYNGEERAKGNILERFSAQQFPDLHSELNLSSLELGDSALYFCASSLEGSGVNTDTQYFGPGTRLTVL.

V gene TRBV5-6 combines with J gene TRBJ2-7, with 9 bases identical to TRBD1. Germline CDR1 reads SGHDT; CDR2 reads YYEEEE. The CDR3 is made up of 14 amino acids. The ends lost 5 bases at V and 3 bases at J; junction bases unmatched: 6. CDR3 in amino acids: CASSFRDRDYEQYF. The CDR3, as DNA: TGTGCCAGCAGTTTCCGGGACAGGGACTACGAGCAGTACTTC. Together with reference TRBV5-6 and TRBJ2-7, the CDR3 gives the full variable domain: DAGVTQSPTHLIKTRGQQVTLRCSPKSGHDTVSWYQQALGQGPQFIFQYYEEEERQRGNFPDRFSGHQFPNYSSELNVNALLLGDSALYLCASSFRDRDYEQYFGPGTRLTVT.

This CDR3 reads CASSRAAARSDYGYTF. CDR3 DNA sequence: TGTGCCAGCAGCCGCGCAGCGGCTCGAAGTGACTATGGCTACACCTTC. The chain is built from TRBV3-1 (or the pseudogene TRBV3-2) and TRBJ1-2; D gene ambiguous. This CDR3 is built from 16 residues. The germline CDR1 and CDR2 sequences are LGHDT and YNNKEL (reference sequence). The V and J ends lost 4 bases and 3 bases respectively, with 18 bases between them.